The 29 T cell receptor beta chains in this list originate from one sample, sequenced in a study of cytomegalovirus exposure and HLA in healthy donors. Repertoires were generated with immunoSEQ multiplex PCR, while TCRdb's copy carries only in-frame clones and drops some. This sample has 140,000 to 150,000 clones, with roughly 92% found just once. Sequenced input: PBMCs. These TCRs come from a man between 18 and 29 years old in good health and CMV-seronegative.

The rearrangement joins TRBV7-9 to TRBJ1-2, with a weak D call TRBD1 (6 bases). CDR1 is SEHNR and CDR2 is FQNEAQ in the germline V gene (reference sequence). The CDR3 is 13 residues long. The V end was cut by 6 bases, the J end by 2 bases, with 10 bases between. CDR3 amino acids: CASRGTGNYGYTF. For the CDR3, the DNA is TGTGCCAGCAGGGGAACAGGGAACTATGGCTACACCTTC.

This chain links TRBV2 with TRBJ2-1; 14 bases agree with TRBD2. The CDR3 is 17 residues long. Germline V lookup: CDR1 SNHLY, CDR2 FYNNEI. Trimming removed 6 bases from V and 3 bases from J; junction bases left unmatched: 7. Here the CDR3 DNA reads TGTGCCAGCAGCTTTTCGGGACTAGCGGGGGTCTACAATGAGCAGTTCTTC. Translated, it gives CASSFSGLAGVYNEQFF.

The CDR3 region has the DNA TGCGCCAGCAGTCAAAGACTCTGGAGAGGGAGCAATGAGCAGTTCTTC. Translation: CASSQRLWRGSNEQFF. The J gene is TRBJ2-1, the V gene TRBV4-1, with D tentatively TRBD2 (5 bases). V was clipped by 6 bases and J by 6 bases, with 21 bases between them. Germline V gives CDR1 MGHRA, CDR2 YSYEKL. This CDR3 contains 16 residues.

V usage is TRBV9 and J usage is TRBJ2-1; 8 bases line up with TRBD2. Germline lookup yields CDR1 SGDLS and CDR2 YYNGEE. V dropped 4 bases and J dropped 6; count of bases not matched to a gene: 9. This CDR3 is built from 15 residues. The CDR3 DNA reads as TGTGCCAGCAGCTGGGGTCGGGAGGGCCGCAATGAGCAGTTCTTC. Encoded protein: CASSWGREGRNEQFF.

This chain connects TRBV9 to TRBJ1-2, with 11 positions matching TRBD1. The V and J ends lost 3 bases and 4 bases, in that order; junction bases with no gene match: 5. Germline values: CDR1 SGDLS, CDR2 YYNGEE. This CDR3 spans 15 amino acids. The CDR3 here is CASSAGTGGAYGYTF. The CDR3 DNA reads TGTGCCAGCAGCGCCGGGACAGGGGGTGCCTATGGCTACACCTTC.

V usage is TRBV5-1 and J usage is TRBJ1-4; 9 bases map to TRBD1. The CDR3 spans 15 residues. Germline CDR1 reads SGHRS; CDR2 reads YFSETQ. Unmatched junction bases numbered 2, after V lost 0 bases and J lost 5 bases. CDR3: CASSLDGTGNEKLFF. The CDR3 nucleotides are TGCGCCAGCAGCTTGGACGGGACAGGGAATGAAAAACTGTTTTTT. Drawing the rest from reference TRBV5-1 and TRBJ1-4, the complete variable domain is KAGVTQTPRYLIKTRGQQVTLSCSPISGHRSVSWYQQTPGQGLQFLFEYFSETQRNKGNFPGRFSGRQFSNSRSEMNVSTLELGDSALYLCASSLDGTGNEKLFFGSGTQLSVL.

CDR3 protein: CASSPGLDREQYV. As DNA, the CDR3 is TGTGCCAGCAGTCCGGGACTCGACCGCGAGCAGTACGTC. The chain links TRBV6-5 to TRBJ2-7, with D perhaps matching TRBD2 (6 bases). CDR3 length equals 13 residues. With 5 bases removed from V and 6 bases from J, the gap between germline ends came to 14 bases. Looked up from germline, CDR1 is MNHEY and CDR2 is SVGAGI.

This clone was seen just once. The V call is TRBV27, the J call TRBJ2-7; 8 bases line up with TRBD2. The germline CDR1 and CDR2 sequences are MNHEY and SMNVEV (reference sequence). The length of the CDR3 is 13 residues. After removal of 6 bases from V and 5 bases from J, the junction contained 6 bases not matched to a gene. CDR3: CASRSGGADEQYF. The CDR3, as DNA: TGTGCCAGCAGAAGCGGGGGCGCCGACGAGCAGTACTTC.

This chain joins TRBV2 and TRBJ1-6; D unclear. The V end was cut by 6 bases, the J end by 0 bases, with 15 bases between. Germline CDR1 reads SNHLY; CDR2 reads FYNNEI. The CDR3 runs to 17 residues. The CDR3 bases are TGTGCCAGCAGGAGCCACCACCCGAGCTCCTATAATTCACCCCTCCACTTT. Protein: CASRSHHPSSYNSPLHF.

The chain is built from TRBV4-1 and TRBJ1-2; D is unclear. Trimming removed 0 bases at V and 4 bases at J, with 3 bases between. CDR3 size: 12 residues. Germline V gives CDR1 MGHRA, CDR2 YSYEKL. Here the CDR3 DNA reads TGCGCCAGCAGCCAAGACAGCTATGGCTACACCTTC. It encodes CASSQDSYGYTF.

J is TRBJ2-5 and V is TRBV5-1; 15 bases match TRBD2. This CDR3 comprises 17 residues. Per the germline V gene, CDR1 is SGHRS and CDR2 is YFSETQ. Trimming at V came to 7 bases and at J to 4 bases, leaving 11 bases not matched to a gene. The CDR3 coding sequence is TGCGCCAGCGGCCCGAGGACTAGCGGGAGGGGGCCAGAGACCCAGTACTTC. It encodes CASGPRTSGRGPETQYF.

The chain is built from TRBV27 and TRBJ2-5; 8 bases agree with TRBD2. CDR1 MNHEY and CDR2 SMNVEV come from the germline V gene (reference sequence). The J segment lost 2 bases and the V segment lost 4 bases, leaving 9 bases of the junction unmatched. CDR3 length: 16 residues. CDR3 coding DNA: TGTGCCAGCAGTTGGGCCGGGAGGGGCGGACAAGAGACCCAGTACTTC. It yields the protein CASSWAGRGGQETQYF.

The chain is built from TRBV7-6 and TRBJ1-1; D is perhaps TRBD1 (6 bases). The V gene's germline CDR1 is SGHVS and CDR2 FNYEAQ. The CDR3 length is 16 residues. V shed 3 bases and J shed 1 base, with 15 bases lying between them. The CDR3 region is CASSLGYREGNTEAFF. In DNA form, the CDR3 reads TGTGCCAGCAGCTTGGGGTACAGGGAGGGGAACACTGAAGCTTTCTTT.

This clone was seen just once. The chain employs TRBV5-6 and TRBJ1-1; TRBD1 agrees at 8 bases. Germline-derived CDR1 and CDR2 are SGHDT and YYEEEE. This CDR3 comprises 15 residues. Germline trimming cut 4 bases from V and 2 bases from J; bases unmatched to any gene: 7. CDR3 in amino acids: CASSPGDRPNTEAFF. DNA of the CDR3: TGTGCCAGCAGCCCGGGGGACAGGCCTAACACTGAAGCTTTCTTT.

J is TRBJ2-5 and V is TRBV2; TRBD2 is a possible D gene (5 bases). V lost 6 bases and J lost 4, with 12 bases in between. The germline V gene encodes CDR1 SNHLY and CDR2 FYNNEI. This CDR3 is 13 amino acids long. CDR3 DNA: TGTGCCAGCAGAGCAGCGGTACGAGAGACCCAGTACTTC. It translates to CASRAAVRETQYF.

The genes are TRBV6-1 and TRBJ1-1, with a weak D call TRBD1 (5 bases). The CDR3 runs 16 residues. Germline CDR1 MNHNS, CDR2 SASEGT. Trimming removed 2 bases at V and 0 bases at J, with 13 bases between. The CDR3 DNA is TGTGCCAGCAGTGAACCCAGACAGCCTATGAACACTGAAGCTTTCTTT. It specifies CASSEPRQPMNTEAFF.

This chain joins TRBV7-9 and TRBJ1-1, with unresolved D. V lost 4 bases, J lost 0 bases, and 12 bases lay in between. CDR3 length equals 15 residues. Germline V gives CDR1 SEHNR, CDR2 FQNEAQ (reference sequence). As DNA, the CDR3 is TGTGCCAGCAGCTATCTGACGGGGATGAACACTGAAGCTTTCTTT. It yields the protein CASSYLTGMNTEAFF. Supplemented by reference TRBV7-9 and TRBJ1-1, the full variable domain reads DTGVSQNPRHKITKRGQNVTFRCDPISEHNRLYWYRQTLGQGPEFLTYFQNEAQLEKSRLLSDRFSAERPKGSFSTLEIQRTEQGDSAMYLCASSYLTGMNTEAFFGQGTRLTVV.

This clone was found once. J is TRBJ2-5 and V is TRBV10-2; 10 bases are a match to TRBD2. This CDR3 spans 12 amino acids. The V segment lost 10 bases and the J segment 4 bases; nucleotides outside the gene matches: 3. The germline CDR1 and CDR2 sequences are WSHSY and SAAADI. In DNA form, the CDR3 reads TGCGCCACCCGACTAGCGGGAGAGACCCAGTACTTC. Its protein is CATRLAGETQYF.

The chain uses TRBV7-9 and TRBJ1-4; D is perhaps TRBD1 (5 bases). Germline lookup yields CDR1 SEHNR and CDR2 FQNEAQ (reference sequence). The V end lost 2 bases, the J end lost 4 bases, and 5 bases lay between the germline ends. The CDR3 length is 13 residues. CDR3 amino acids: CASSLQGNEKLFF. The CDR3, as DNA: TGTGCCAGCAGCTTACAGGGTAATGAAAAACTGTTTTTT.

Remarks on this clone: The junction differs from germline at one of its ends, possibly a read error. The chain links TRBV27 to TRBJ1-5; no definite D call. This CDR3 region has 14 residues. Germline assignment: CDR1 MNHEY and CDR2 SMNVEV (reference sequence). In DNA form, the CDR3 reads TGTGCCAGCAGTCTATCCCCGGGCAATCAGCCCCAGCATTTT. Protein sequence: CASSLSPGNQPQHF.

The V and J genes are TRBV9 and TRBJ2-4; 7 bases are shared with TRBD2. The CDR3 totals 19 residues. Germline lookup yields CDR1 SGDLS and CDR2 YYNGEE. V lost 3 bases to trimming and J lost 2 bases; unmatched junction nucleotides: 17. The CDR3 region is CASSARPGLSVGPKNIQYF. Written as DNA, the CDR3 is TGTGCCAGCAGCGCCCGCCCGGGACTATCGGTGGGCCCCAAAAACATTCAGTACTTC.

The chain uses TRBV2 and TRBJ2-7; D not certain. The CDR3 length is 11 residues. CDR1 is SNHLY and CDR2 is FYNNEI in the germline V gene. V was shortened by 3 bases and J by 3 bases, with 3 bases between the two germline ends. Here the CDR3 DNA reads TGTGCCAGCAGTGAGCACTACGAGCAGTACGTC. This encodes CASSEHYEQYV.

The gene calls are TRBV28 and TRBJ2-7; maybe TRBD1 (5 bases). Germline V gene lookup returns CDR1 MDHEN and CDR2 SYDVKM. Trimming took 7 bases from V and 1 from J, leaving 14 bases between them. CDR3 length: 14 residues. The CDR3 is CASIAQGSSYEQYF. The CDR3 nucleotides read TGTGCCAGCATTGCCCAGGGCAGTTCCTACGAGCAGTACTTC.

This clone appeared once. The genes are TRBV5-1 and TRBJ2-1; 10 nucleotides line up with TRBD2. Germline assignment: CDR1 SGHRS and CDR2 YFSETQ. J lost 8 bases, V lost 1 base, and 6 bases had no gene match. The length of the CDR3 is 15 residues. The CDR3 DNA reads as TGCGCCAGCAGCTTGTACAGCGGGGGGGCCTATGAGCAGTTCTTC. Its translation is CASSLYSGGAYEQFF.

The chain joins TRBV9 to TRBJ1-4, with no clear D. The CDR3 has 15 residues. With 4 bases removed from V and 5 bases from J, the gap between germline ends came to 15 bases. The germline CDR1 and CDR2 sequences are SGDLS and YYNGEE. The CDR3 DNA sequence: TGTGCCAGCAGCCCCGCCCTACAACTAAATGAAAAACTGTTTTTT. Its protein is CASSPALQLNEKLFF.

The rearrangement uses TRBV10-1 and TRBJ2-5; 10 positions agree with TRBD2. In germline, CDR1 is WNHNN, CDR2 SYGVQD (reference sequence). Trimming at V came to 6 bases and at J to 3 bases, leaving 4 bases not matched to a gene. The CDR3 consists of 14 residues. The CDR3 region has the DNA TGCGCCAGCAGCCGCGGACTAGCGGAAGAGACCCAGTACTTC. This encodes CASSRGLAEETQYF.

The chain links TRBV9 to TRBJ2-5; possibly TRBD2 for D (6 bases). This CDR3 region has 15 residues. V was cut by 3 bases and J by 2 bases, with 14 bases left in between. Germline lookup yields CDR1 SGDLS and CDR2 YYNGEE. The CDR3 DNA reads as TGTGCCAGCAGCGAAGCGGGCGCGCCTCAAGAGACCCAGTACTTC. Its protein product is CASSEAGAPQETQYF.

The rearrangement links TRBV10-2 to TRBJ1-3, with D perhaps matching TRBD1 (5 bases). The germline V gene encodes CDR1 WSHSY and CDR2 SAAADI. Trimming left V 6 bases short and J 4 bases short, with 13 bases between. The CDR3 runs to 14 residues. The CDR3 reads CASSAGFAGNTIYF. The DNA for the CDR3 is TGCGCCAGCAGCGCAGGGTTCGCCGGAAACACCATATATTTT.

The V gene is TRBV19, the J gene TRBJ2-1; TRBD2 agrees at 10 bases. CDR3 size: 16 residues. Trimming took 4 bases from V and 0 from J; bases not matched to a gene: 3. The germline V gene encodes CDR1 LNHDA and CDR2 SQIVND (reference sequence). In DNA form, the CDR3 reads TGTGCCAGTAGTAAACTAGCGGGGACCTCCTACAATGAGCAGTTCTTC. Encoded protein: CASSKLAGTSYNEQFF.